This is a list of T cell receptor beta chains from one sample in a study of T-cell memory formation after mild COVID-19. Using its own MiXCR run on the 5' RACE reads, TCRdb lists one record per CDR3 protein. This sample has roughly 600,000 distinct CDR3 sequences, with over 15% found just once. The material sequenced was PBMCs or a T cell subset sorted from them (not recorded which). All receptors come from an adult woman who had mild COVID-19 (a few samples of this study predate the infection). Cell type and time point are not known. Both conserved end residues are part of each CDR3. The D gene is left open where the match is weak. Rows may omit the clone size; those that give it use once, few, many or a size class.

TRBV7-2,TRBD2,-,TRBJ2-7,TGTGCCAGCAGCTTGAGCGGGAGGGGGACCTACGAGCAGTACTTC,CASSLSGRGTYEQYF
TRBV2,-,once,TRBJ2-1,TGTGCCAGCAGTGATTCTAGTTTTGAGTTCTTC,CASSDSSFEFF
TRBV7-9,-,many,TRBJ2-7,TGTGCCAGCAGCTTAAGTTTCGGCGGGGACGAGCAGTACTTC,CASSLSFGGDEQYF
TRBV7-2,TRBD1,-,TRBJ1-1,TGTGCCAGCAGCTTAGTCGTGACAGGGAGGACTGAAGCTTTCTTT,CASSLVVTGRTEAFF
TRBV4-1,-,-,TRBJ2-3,TGCGCCAGCAGCCAAGAATGGAGGGGATCCCCCACAGATACGCAGTATTTT,CASSQEWRGSPTDTQYF
TRBV20-1,TRBD1,-,TRBJ2-7,TGCAGTGCTATCGGGACAGGGGACCTCTACGAGCAGTACTTC,CSAIGTGDLYEQYF
TRBV25-1,-,few,TRBJ2-3,TGTGCCAGCAGTGATGGGGCAGGGCGGGATTTCACAGATACGCAGTATTTT,CASSDGAGRDFTDTQYF
TRBV20-1,-,-,TRBJ2-7,TGCAGTGCTAGAGATCCCGGGCACTTC,CSARDPGHF
TRBV2,-,-,TRBJ1-1,TGTGCCAGCGAGGTTGGGTACACTGAAGCTTTCTTT,CASEVGYTEAFF
TRBV23-1,-,few,TRBJ2-4,TGCGCCAGCAGTCGCCACACCCGGGCAGCCAAAAACATTCAGTACTTC,CASSRHTRAAKNIQYF
TRBV7-9,-,few,TRBJ2-5,TGTGCCAGCAGCTGGCCCGGGGAGACCCAGTACTTC,CASSWPGETQYF
TRBV7-8,TRBD2,few,TRBJ2-4,TGTGCCAGCAGCTTAGAGGCGGGGGAAGGGGACATTCAGTACTTC,CASSLEAGEGDIQYF
TRBV24-1,-,few,TRBJ2-1,TGTGCCACCAGTGACGCAAGGAGGGCCGGTAATGAGCAGTTCTTC,CATSDARRAGNEQFF
TRBV7-9,-,-,TRBJ2-1,TGTGCCAGCAGCTTGAGGTGGAGCGGCGATGAGCAGTTCTTC,CASSLRWSGDEQFF
TRBV10-3,-,-,TRBJ1-1,TGTGCCATCAGTGAAACAGAGATGAACACTGAAGCTTTCTTT,CAISETEMNTEAFF
TRBV5-1,-,few,TRBJ2-1,TGCGCCAGCACCTTCGTGGCCGGAGGCGATGAGCAGTTCTTC,CASTFVAGGDEQFF
TRBV6-6,-,few,TRBJ2-1,TGTGCCAGCAGCCGAACGGAAGTTCCGTCGGAGCAGTTCTTC,CASSRTEVPSEQFF
TRBV6-1,-,few,TRBJ2-1,TGTGCCAGCAGTGGAGACACCTACTACAATGAGCAGTTCTTC,CASSGDTYYNEQFF
TRBV20-1,-,few,TRBJ1-1,TGCAGTGCTAGAGATCAGGGAGGGAACACTGAAGCTTTCTTT,CSARDQGGNTEAFF
TRBV5-8,TRBD1,few,TRBJ1-2,TGTGCCAGCAGCTGGGGGGACAGGAGGGATGGCTACACCTTC,CASSWGDRRDGYTF
TRBV12-5,-,-,TRBJ2-3,TGTGCTAGTGGTGGGCAGTTCAGGGATACGCAGTATTTT,CASGGQFRDTQYF
TRBV7-2,-,-,TRBJ1-5,TGTGCCAGCAGAAGGGACAACGGCAATCAGCCCCAGCATTTT,CASRRDNGNQPQHF
TRBV4-3,-,few,TRBJ1-6,TGCGCCAGCAGCCAAGGAGGGGGGGTCTTCGATTCACCCCTCCACTTT,CASSQGGGVFDSPLHF
TRBV25-1,-,-,TRBJ1-1,TGTGCCAGCAGTGCGGGGGGTCGGGACACTGAAGCTTTCTTT,CASSAGGRDTEAFF
TRBV28,-,once,TRBJ2-3,TGTGCCAGCAATCCTCGGGGTGGTGGCACAGATACGCAGTATTTT,CASNPRGGGTDTQYF
TRBV10-3,TRBD2,few,TRBJ2-7,TGTGCCATCTCCACTAGCGGGAGATCCTACGAGCAGTACTTC,CAISTSGRSYEQYF
TRBV20-1,-,-,TRBJ2-2,TGCAGTGCTACAGCCCGTATAGACACCGGGGAGCTGTTTTTT,CSATARIDTGELFF
TRBV12-3/TRBV12-4,-,-,TRBJ1-5,TGTGCCAGCAGTCTTTCCCTGACAGGGCCCCAGCATTTT,CASSLSLTGPQHF
TRBV5-4,-,many,TRBJ2-1,TGTGCCAGCAGCCTTGGAGGGGGGGCCTACAATGAGCAGTTCTTC,CASSLGGGAYNEQFF
TRBV27,-,few,TRBJ2-1,TGTGCCAGTCTTTCCGCCAACGGCTACAATGAGCAGTTCTTC,CASLSANGYNEQFF
TRBV7-9,TRBD2,few,TRBJ2-7,TGTGCCAGCAGCTACCGAGCGGGGAAAGGGTACGAGCAGTACTTC,CASSYRAGKGYEQYF
TRBV4-2,TRBD2,-,TRBJ2-1,TGTGCCAGCAGCCAAGGGGGACTAGCGGACGAAATGGGCCTACAATATGAGCAGTTCTTC,CASSQGGLADEMGLQYEQFF
TRBV24-1,-,few,TRBJ2-3,TGTGCCACCAGTGATTGGGCAGGTCGGGCAGATACGCAGTATTTT,CATSDWAGRADTQYF
TRBV14,-,many,TRBJ2-3,TGTGCCAGCAGCCCCGGGGCGAGGGGCACAGATACGCAGTATTTT,CASSPGARGTDTQYF
TRBV20-1,-,-,TRBJ1-5,TGCAGTGCTAGAGATCCGTGGGGCCCTAATCAGCCCCAGCATTTT,CSARDPWGPNQPQHF
TRBV9,TRBD2,few,TRBJ2-3,TGTGCCAGCAGCGTAGAATGGGGCGGGAGGACAGATACGCAGTATTTT,CASSVEWGGRTDTQYF
TRBV2,-,few,TRBJ1-3,TGTGCCAGCAGACCAACAGGGATCGGAAACACCATATATTTT,CASRPTGIGNTIYF
TRBV5-1,TRBD1,few,TRBJ2-7,TGCGCCAGCAGCTTGTGGGACAGGGGTCACGAGCAGTACTTC,CASSLWDRGHEQYF
TRBV5-4,-,-,TRBJ2-2,TGTGCCAGCAGCTTGAAATGGCGGGATAGGGGAACCGGGGAGCTGTTTTTT,CASSLKWRDRGTGELFF
TRBV7-9,-,-,TRBJ2-5,TGTGCCAGCAGCTTAGTCGGGGCGGATCAAGAGACCCAGTACTTC,CASSLVGADQETQYF
TRBV7-9,-,few,TRBJ1-2,TGTGCCAGCAGCTTATTGATAAGACAGAACTATGGCTACACCTTC,CASSLLIRQNYGYTF
TRBV12-3/TRBV12-4,-,-,TRBJ1-2,TGTGCCAGCAGTTTAGGTCCCCAGGCGAACTATGGCTACACCTTC,CASSLGPQANYGYTF
TRBV20-1,-,-,TRBJ2-3,TGCAGTGCTGAGGGGCCTTCCTTTCGGGGTGGCACGCAGTATTTT,CSAEGPSFRGGTQYF
TRBV12-3/TRBV12-4,TRBD1,few,TRBJ1-1,TGTGCCAGCAGTTTCTTTCGGGACAGGGACCAAGCTTTCTTT,CASSFFRDRDQAFF
TRBV6-2/TRBV6-3,-,-,TRBJ2-5,TGTGCCAGCAGTGAAGGATCCCGGGGCCCCCCCGGAGTAGAGACCCAGTACTTC,CASSEGSRGPPGVETQYF
TRBV6-5,TRBD1,-,TRBJ1-5,TGTGCCAGCAGTAGACAGGGATCTAGCAATCAGCCCCAGCATTTT,CASSRQGSSNQPQHF
TRBV6-6,-,-,TRBJ2-1,TGTGCCAGCGGGGGCGGCAATGAGCAGTTCTTC,CASGGGNEQFF
TRBV12-3/TRBV12-4,-,-,TRBJ2-1,TGTGCCAGCAGCTACATAGCGGTCCTCAACTACAATGAGCAGTTCTTC,CASSYIAVLNYNEQFF
TRBV2,-,few,TRBJ2-3,TGTGCCAGCAGTGATCGGAGGGGTTCGACAGATACGCAGTATTTT,CASSDRRGSTDTQYF
TRBV19,-,few,TRBJ2-3,TGTGCCACCAGGTCTTCCCATTCCACAGATACGCAGTATTTT,CATRSSHSTDTQYF
TRBV5-1,TRBD1,-,TRBJ1-1,TGCGCCAGCAGCACCTCCGGGACAGACTCTCTGGACACTGAAGCTTTCTTT,CASSTSGTDSLDTEAFF
TRBV5-1,TRBD2,few,TRBJ2-3,TGCGCCAGCAGCCTCCCCAGAGCGGGATCCACAGATACGCAGTATTTT,CASSLPRAGSTDTQYF
TRBV5-5,TRBD1,-,TRBJ1-2,TGTGCCAGCAGCTTCTCACAGGGGGCTGTTGATGGCTACACCTTC,CASSFSQGAVDGYTF
TRBV19,TRBD2,-,TRBJ2-1,TGTGCCAGTAGTGTCGGACTAGCGGGATTCTACAATGAGCAGTTCTTC,CASSVGLAGFYNEQFF
TRBV5-1,TRBD2,-,TRBJ2-3,TGCGCCAGCACCGGGACTAGCGGGGGATCTTTCTCAGATACGCAGTATTTT,CASTGTSGGSFSDTQYF
TRBV9,-,many,TRBJ2-1,TGTGCCAGCAGCGGAGGGACCGAGCAGTTCTTC,CASSGGTEQFF
TRBV25-1,TRBD2,-,TRBJ2-1,TGTGCCAGCAGTGACGCGGGAGGGCCAGTGAATGAGCAGTTCTTC,CASSDAGGPVNEQFF
TRBV4-2,TRBD2,-,TRBJ2-2,TGTGCCAGCAGCCAAGGTGTAGCGGGGGGGCGGAGCGGGGAGCTGTTTTTT,CASSQGVAGGRSGELFF